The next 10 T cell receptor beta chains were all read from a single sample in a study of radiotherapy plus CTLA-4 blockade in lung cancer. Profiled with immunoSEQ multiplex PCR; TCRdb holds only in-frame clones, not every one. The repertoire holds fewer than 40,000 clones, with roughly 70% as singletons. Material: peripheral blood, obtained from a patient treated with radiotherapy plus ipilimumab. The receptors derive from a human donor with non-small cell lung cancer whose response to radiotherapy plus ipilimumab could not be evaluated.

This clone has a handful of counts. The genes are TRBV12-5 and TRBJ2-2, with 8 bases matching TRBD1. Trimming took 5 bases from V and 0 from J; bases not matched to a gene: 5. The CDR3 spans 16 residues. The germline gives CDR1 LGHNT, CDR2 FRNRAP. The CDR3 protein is CASGIHRGTNTGELFF. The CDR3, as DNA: TGTGCTAGTGGTATTCACAGGGGGACGAACACCGGGGAGCTGTTTTTT. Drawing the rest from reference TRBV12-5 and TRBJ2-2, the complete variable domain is DARVTQTPRHKVTEMGQEVTMRCQPILGHNTVFWYRQTMMQGLELLAYFRNRAPLDDSGMPKDRFSAEMPDATLATLKIQPSEPRDSAVYFCASGIHRGTNTGELFFGEGSRLTVL.

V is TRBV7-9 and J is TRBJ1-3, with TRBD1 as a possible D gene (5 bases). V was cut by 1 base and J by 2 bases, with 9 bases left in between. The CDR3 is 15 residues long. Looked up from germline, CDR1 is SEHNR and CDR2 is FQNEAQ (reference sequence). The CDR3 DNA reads TGTGCCAGCAGCTTAGACTCAGGGCCTGGAAACACCATATATTTT. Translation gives CASSLDSGPGNTIYF.

In nucleotides, the CDR3 is TGTGCCACCAGCAGAGGGCGGGAGGGACCGAACACTGAAGCTTTCTTT. It codes for CATSRGREGPNTEAFF. The chain couples TRBV15 to TRBJ1-1, with D tentatively TRBD1 (5 bases). The CDR3 extends over 16 amino acids. V was cut by 1 base and J by 1 base, with 13 bases left in between. Looked up from germline, CDR1 is LNHNV and CDR2 is YYDKDF (reference sequence).

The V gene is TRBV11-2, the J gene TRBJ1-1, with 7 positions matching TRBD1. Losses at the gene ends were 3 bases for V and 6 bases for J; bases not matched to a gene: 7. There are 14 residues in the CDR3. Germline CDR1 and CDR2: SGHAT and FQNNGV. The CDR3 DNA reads TGTGCCAGCAGCTTCCCGACCAGGGGGGCTGAAGCTTTCTTT. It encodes CASSFPTRGAEAFF. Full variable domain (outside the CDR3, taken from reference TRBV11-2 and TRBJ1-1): EAGVAQSPRYKIIEKRQSVAFWCNPISGHATLYWYQQILGQGPKLLIQFQNNGVVDDSQLPKDRFSAERLKGVDSTLKIQPAKLEDSAVYLCASSFPTRGAEAFFGQGTRLTVV.

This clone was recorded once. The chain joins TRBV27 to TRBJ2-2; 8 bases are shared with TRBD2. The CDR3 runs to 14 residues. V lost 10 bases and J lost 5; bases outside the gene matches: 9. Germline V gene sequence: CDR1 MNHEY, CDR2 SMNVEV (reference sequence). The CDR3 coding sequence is TGTGCCACCACTTCCGGGAGGGGTACCGGGGAGCTGTTTTTT. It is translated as CATTSGRGTGELFF.

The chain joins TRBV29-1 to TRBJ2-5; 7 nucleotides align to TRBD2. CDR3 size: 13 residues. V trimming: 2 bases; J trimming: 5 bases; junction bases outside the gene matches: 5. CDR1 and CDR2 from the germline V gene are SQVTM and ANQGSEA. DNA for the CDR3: TGCAGCGTTGAAACGGGAGGCGAGGAGACCCAGTACTTC. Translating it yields CSVETGGEETQYF.

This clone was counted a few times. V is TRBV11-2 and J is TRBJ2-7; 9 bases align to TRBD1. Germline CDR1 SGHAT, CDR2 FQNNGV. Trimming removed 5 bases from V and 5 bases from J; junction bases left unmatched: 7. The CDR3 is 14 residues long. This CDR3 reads CASSPRTGENEQYF. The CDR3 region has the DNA TGTGCCAGCAGCCCGCGGACAGGGGAAAACGAGCAGTACTTC.

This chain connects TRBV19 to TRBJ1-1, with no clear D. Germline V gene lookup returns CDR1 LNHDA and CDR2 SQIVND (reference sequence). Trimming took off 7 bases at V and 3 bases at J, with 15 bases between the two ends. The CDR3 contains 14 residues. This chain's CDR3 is CASTWRGRYTEAFF. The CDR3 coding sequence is TGTGCCAGTACTTGGAGAGGGCGATACACTGAAGCTTTCTTT.

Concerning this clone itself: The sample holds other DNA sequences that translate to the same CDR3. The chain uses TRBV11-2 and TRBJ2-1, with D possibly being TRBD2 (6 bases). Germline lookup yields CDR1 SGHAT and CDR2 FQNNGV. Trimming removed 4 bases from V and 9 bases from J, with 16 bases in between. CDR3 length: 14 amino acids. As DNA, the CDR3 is TGTGCCAGCAGCTCGTCGACTAGATTGACTGAGCAGTTCTTC. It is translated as CASSSSTRLTEQFF.

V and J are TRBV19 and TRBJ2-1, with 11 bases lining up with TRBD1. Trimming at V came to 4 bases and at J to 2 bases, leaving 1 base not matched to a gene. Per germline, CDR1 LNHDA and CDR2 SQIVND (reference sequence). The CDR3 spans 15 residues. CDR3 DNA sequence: TGTGCCAGTAGTACGGGACAGGGGGCCTACAATGAGCAGTTCTTC. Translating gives CASSTGQGAYNEQFF.